These 5 T cell receptor beta chains came from one sample sequenced in a study of Ad26.COV2.S vaccination and SARS-CoV-2 variants. Clones were sequenced by immunoSEQ multiplex PCR, and TCRdb holds only the in-frame ones, with some missing. The table includes around 450,000 clones, more than 80% detected once. Treatment meaning: roughly 20 received Ad26.COV2.S at low or high dose, single or two shots; roughly five received placebo; per-sample allocation not given. Each sample was drawn 63 days after the first injection (of vaccine or placebo). Here the sequenced sample was peripheral blood, taken in a trial of Ad26.COV2.S vaccine versus placebo. The origin of the receptors is a person aged 18-60 years who received the Ad26.COV2.S COVID-19 vaccine or a placebo.

The chain uses TRBV9 and TRBJ2-3; 8 nucleotides align to TRBD1. This CDR3 comprises 15 residues. Per germline, CDR1 SGDLS and CDR2 YYNGEE. The V gene end was trimmed by 6 bases and the J gene end by 1 base; junction bases not matched to a gene: 7. CDR3 in amino acids: CASNPGQARTDTQYF. DNA for the CDR3: TGTGCCAGCAACCCGGGACAGGCTCGCACAGATACGCAGTATTTT.

This clone was observed a single time. This chain joins TRBV4-3 and TRBJ2-2, with TRBD2 matching 12 bases. CDR1 and CDR2 from the germline V gene are LGHNA and YSLEER. V lost 0 bases, J lost 4 bases, and 3 bases stayed unmatched. This CDR3 region has 17 residues. This CDR3 is CASSQDSSGRATGELFF. Written as DNA, the CDR3 is TGCGCCAGCAGCCAAGACTCTAGCGGGAGGGCCACCGGGGAGCTGTTTTTT.

In this sample, this clone turned up once. The chain links TRBV7-2 to TRBJ2-7; 10 bases are shared with TRBD2. V shed 5 bases and J 2 bases; nucleotides not matched to a gene: 6. From germline, CDR1 is SGHTA and CDR2 FQGNSA. The CDR3 extends over 15 amino acids. The CDR3 DNA follows: TGTGCCAGCAGCCCTAGACTAGCGGGCGCCTACGAGCAGTACTTC. Its translation: CASSPRLAGAYEQYF.

The chain joins TRBV19 to TRBJ2-7, with 10 bases that match TRBD2. This CDR3 has 16 residues. After removal of 1 base from V and 1 base from J, the junction contained 4 bases not matched to a gene. CDR1 and CDR2 (germline): LNHDA, SQIVND (reference sequence). The DNA for the CDR3 is TGTGCCAGTAGTATAGCGGCTAGCGGGAGTTCCTACGAGCAGTACTTC. It translates to CASSIAASGSSYEQYF.

The V call is TRBV5-1, the J call TRBJ2-1; D is possibly TRBD1 (6 bases). Germline loops: CDR1 SGHRS, CDR2 YFSETQ. Trimming took off 4 bases at V and 6 bases at J, with 8 bases between the two ends. CDR3 length: 12 amino acids. The CDR3 loop is CASSQQGNEQFF. In DNA form, the CDR3 reads TGCGCCAGCAGCCAACAGGGCAATGAGCAGTTCTTC.